This T cell receptor beta chain was obtained from a study of blood T cell repertoires in COVID-19. Overall study: The United States, Italy and Spain were the sources of the acute and convalescent COVID-19 samples. The analysed material was cDNA or gDNA that came from T cells, B-cell-depleted T cells, or PBMCs.

With V trimmed by 4 bases and J by 0 bases, 7 bases remained unmatched. Germline V gene data show CDR1 as MNHNS and CDR2 as SASEGT. The CDR3 has 17 amino acids. Source study methods: Estimation of nucleated cell counts relied on the amplification of reference gene primers. Profiled with immunoSEQ multiplex PCR; TCRdb holds only in-frame clones, not every one. That table is the source of V, J and clone size, and D and trimming were worked out from the DNA. The data contain a few hundred thousand clones, around 92% of them singletons. This chain uses TRBV6-1 with TRBJ1-5; 9 bases agree with TRBD1. The receptor was isolated from a man aged 35 to 55 with acute or convalescent COVID-19. Source material: peripheral blood. Here the CDR3 reads CASSVRQGGYSNQPQHF. CDR3 nucleotides: TGTGCCAGCAGTGTTCGACAGGGGGGGTATAGCAATCAGCCCCAGCATTTT.